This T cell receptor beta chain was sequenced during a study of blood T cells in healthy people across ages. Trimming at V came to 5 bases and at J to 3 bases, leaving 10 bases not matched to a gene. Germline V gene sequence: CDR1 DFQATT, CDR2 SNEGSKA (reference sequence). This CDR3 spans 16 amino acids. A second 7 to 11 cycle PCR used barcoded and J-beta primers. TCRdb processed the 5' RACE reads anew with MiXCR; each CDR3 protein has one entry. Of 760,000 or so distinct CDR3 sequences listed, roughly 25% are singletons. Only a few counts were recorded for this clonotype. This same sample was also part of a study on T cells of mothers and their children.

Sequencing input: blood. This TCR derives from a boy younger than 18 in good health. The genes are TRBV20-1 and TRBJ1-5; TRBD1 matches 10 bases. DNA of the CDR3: TGCAGTGCTGAGGGGACAGGGGAAGAGGCCAATCAGCCCCAGCATTTT. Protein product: CSAEGTGEEANQPQHF.